The clone carrying this TCR beta chain was detected ten times or more. The data were taken from a study of T-cell reconstitution after alpha-beta-depleted transplantation in children. Trimming left V 2 bases short and J 3 bases short, with 8 bases between. The V gene's germline CDR1 is SEHNR and CDR2 FQNEAQ (reference sequence). This CDR3 is built from 14 residues. This sample's TCRbeta library carried unique molecular identifier barcodes. MiXCR was run by TCRdb on the PCR reads, yielding one entry per CDR3 protein. The repertoire has some 150,000 distinct CDR3 sequences, 7.5% to 9% of them found once; the top ten carry 15% to 20%.

The rearrangement joins TRBV7-9 to TRBJ1-3; weak D call: TRBD1 (6 bases). The sequence was collected from a female patient between 2 and 15 years old who had a stem cell transplant for congenital amegakaryocytic thrombocytopenia, so the T cells may come from the graft donor. The sample consisted of PBMCs, mostly from graft donor cells, taken 180 days after TCRalphabeta/CD19-depleted stem cell transplant. Here the CDR3 DNA reads TGTGCCAGCAGCTTAAGCAGGGGTGGAAACACCATATATTTT. Encoded protein: CASSLSRGGNTIYF.